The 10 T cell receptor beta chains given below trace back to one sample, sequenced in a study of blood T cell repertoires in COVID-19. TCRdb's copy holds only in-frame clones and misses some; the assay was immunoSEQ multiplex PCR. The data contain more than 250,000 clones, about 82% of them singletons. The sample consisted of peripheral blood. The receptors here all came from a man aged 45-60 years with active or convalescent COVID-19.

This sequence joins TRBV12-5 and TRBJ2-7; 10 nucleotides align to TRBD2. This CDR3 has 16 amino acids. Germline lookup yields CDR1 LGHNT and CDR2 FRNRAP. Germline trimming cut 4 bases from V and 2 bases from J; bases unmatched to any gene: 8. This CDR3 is CASGSHKAGGPYEQYF. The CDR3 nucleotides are TGTGCTAGTGGTTCTCATAAAGCGGGAGGGCCCTACGAGCAGTACTTC. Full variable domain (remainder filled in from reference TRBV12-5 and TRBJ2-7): DARVTQTPRHKVTEMGQEVTMRCQPILGHNTVFWYRQTMMQGLELLAYFRNRAPLDDSGMPKDRFSAEMPDATLATLKIQPSEPRDSAVYFCASGSHKAGGPYEQYFGPGTRLTVT.

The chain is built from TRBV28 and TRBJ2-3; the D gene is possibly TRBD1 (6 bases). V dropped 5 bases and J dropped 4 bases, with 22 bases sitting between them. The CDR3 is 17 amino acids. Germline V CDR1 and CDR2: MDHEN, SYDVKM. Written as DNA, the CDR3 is TGTGCCAGCAGTCCCCGAAGCATCCGGCAGGGGTCAGATACGCAGTATTTT. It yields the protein CASSPRSIRQGSDTQYF.

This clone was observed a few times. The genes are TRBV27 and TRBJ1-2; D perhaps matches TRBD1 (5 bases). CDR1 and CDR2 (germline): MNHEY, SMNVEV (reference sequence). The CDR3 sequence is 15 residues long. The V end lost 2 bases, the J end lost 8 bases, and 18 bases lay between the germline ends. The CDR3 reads CASSLEGPVGGGYTF. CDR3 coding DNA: TGTGCCAGCAGTTTAGAGGGTCCGGTGGGGGGGGGCTACACCTTC.

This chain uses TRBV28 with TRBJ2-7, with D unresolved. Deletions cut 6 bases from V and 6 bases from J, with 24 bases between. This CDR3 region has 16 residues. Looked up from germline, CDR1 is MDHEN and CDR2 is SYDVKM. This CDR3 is CASRVLSQQKAGEQYF. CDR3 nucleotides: TGTGCCAGCAGGGTCCTCTCGCAGCAAAAGGCAGGCGAGCAGTACTTC.

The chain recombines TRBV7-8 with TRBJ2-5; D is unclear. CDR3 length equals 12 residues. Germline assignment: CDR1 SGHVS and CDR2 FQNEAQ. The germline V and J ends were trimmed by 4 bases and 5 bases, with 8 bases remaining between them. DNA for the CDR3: TGTGCCAGCAGCTCAGGTGGGGAGACCCAGTACTTC. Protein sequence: CASSSGGETQYF.

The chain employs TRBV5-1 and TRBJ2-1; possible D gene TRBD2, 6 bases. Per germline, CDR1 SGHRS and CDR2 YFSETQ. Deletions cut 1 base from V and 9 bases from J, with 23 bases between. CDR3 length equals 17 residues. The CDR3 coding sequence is TGCGCCAGCAGCTTGTGGGCGGGAAGCCCCCCTCGAAGTGAGCAGTTCTTC. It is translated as CASSLWAGSPPRSEQFF.

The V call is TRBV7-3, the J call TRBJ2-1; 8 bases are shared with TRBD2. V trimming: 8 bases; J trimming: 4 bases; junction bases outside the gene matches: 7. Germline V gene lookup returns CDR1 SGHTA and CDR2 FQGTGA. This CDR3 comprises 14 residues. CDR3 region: CASASGSRYNEQFF. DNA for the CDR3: TGTGCCAGCGCGAGCGGGAGTCGGTACAATGAGCAGTTCTTC.

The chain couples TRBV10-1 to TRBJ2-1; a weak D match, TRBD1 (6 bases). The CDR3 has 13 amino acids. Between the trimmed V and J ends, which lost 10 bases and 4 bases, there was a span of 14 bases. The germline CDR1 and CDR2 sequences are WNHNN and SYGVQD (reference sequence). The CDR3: CATSDRGYNEQFF. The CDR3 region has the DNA TGCGCCACCTCGGATAGGGGGTACAATGAGCAGTTCTTC.

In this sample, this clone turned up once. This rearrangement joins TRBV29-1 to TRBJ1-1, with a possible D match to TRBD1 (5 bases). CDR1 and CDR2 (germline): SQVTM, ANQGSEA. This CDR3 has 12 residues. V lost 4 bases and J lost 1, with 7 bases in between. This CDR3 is CSVADRNTEAFF. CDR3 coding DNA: TGCAGCGTTGCCGACAGGAACACTGAAGCTTTCTTT. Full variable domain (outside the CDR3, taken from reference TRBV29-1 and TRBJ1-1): SAVISQKPSRDICQRGTSLTIQCQVDSQVTMMFWYRQQPGQSLTLIATANQGSEATYESGFVIDKFPISRPNLTFSTLTVSNMSPEDSSIYLCSVADRNTEAFFGQGTRLTVV.

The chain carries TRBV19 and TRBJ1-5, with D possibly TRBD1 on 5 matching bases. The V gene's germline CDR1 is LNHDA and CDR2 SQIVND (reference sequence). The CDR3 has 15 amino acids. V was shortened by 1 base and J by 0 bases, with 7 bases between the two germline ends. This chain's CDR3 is CASSIGGGSNQPQHF. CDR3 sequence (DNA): TGTGCCAGTAGTATAGGGGGGGGTAGCAATCAGCCCCAGCATTTT. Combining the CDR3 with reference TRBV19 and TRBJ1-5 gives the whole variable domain DGGITQSPKYLFRKEGQNVTLSCEQNLNHDAMYWYRQDPGQGLRLIYYSQIVNDFQKGDIAEGYSVSREKKESFPLTVTSAQKNPTAFYLCASSIGGGSNQPQHFGDGTRLSIL.